A single sample gave rise to the 32 T cell receptor beta chains below, sequenced in a study of beta chain features in type 1 diabetes. TCRB transcripts that were expressed got sequenced, as all of the isolated RNA had been reverse transcribed. Only in-frame clones appear in the TCRdb table, and some are missing; sequencing was by immunoSEQ multiplex PCR. The sample includes 400,000 to 500,000 clones, about 15% of them seen just once. The sequencing input was naive CD4+ T cells from blood. These receptors were obtained from a young man in good health.

The chain has TRBV7-7 and TRBJ2-3; D is uncertain. Germline V CDR1 and CDR2: SSHAT, FNYEAQ (reference sequence). Trimming took off 4 bases at V and 6 bases at J, with 11 bases between the two ends. CDR3 length: 13 residues. Written as DNA, the CDR3 is TGTGCCAGCAGCTACACCCTGAAGGATACGCAGTATTTT. Protein sequence: CASSYTLKDTQYF.

The chain joins TRBV30 to TRBJ2-2, with D uncertain. Germline CDR1 reads GTSNPN; CDR2 reads SVGIG (reference sequence). The CDR3 loop spans 14 amino acids. The V and J ends lost 3 bases and 6 bases respectively, with 14 bases between them. The CDR3 DNA reads TGTGCCTGGAGCGCCCTCTTGGGATCCGGGGAGCTGTTTTTT. Translation: CAWSALLGSGELFF.

The gene calls are TRBV4-3 and TRBJ1-1, with D possibly TRBD1 on 6 matching bases. Germline-derived CDR1 and CDR2 are LGHNA and YSLEER. The CDR3 has 14 amino acids. V lost 3 bases and J lost 8, with 16 bases in between. CDR3 region: CASSHSNRAGEAFF. DNA for the CDR3: TGCGCCAGCAGCCACAGCAACAGGGCCGGGGAAGCTTTCTTT.

V is TRBV25-1 and J is TRBJ1-2; D remains ambiguous. Germline CDR1 is MGHDK and CDR2 is SYGVNS. The length of the CDR3 is 14 residues. Trimming removed 4 bases at V and 4 bases at J, with 13 bases between. The CDR3 here is CASSGFGSFYGYTF. In nucleotides, the CDR3 is TGTGCCAGCAGTGGGTTTGGTTCCTTCTATGGCTACACCTTC.

The V gene is TRBV6-5, the J gene TRBJ2-5; D remains unclear. Germline CDR1 and CDR2: MNHEY and SVGAGI. This CDR3 is built from 12 residues. The ends were cut back, 2 bases at V and 7 bases at J, with 8 bases in the middle. CDR3 sequence: CASSYRGSTQYF. CDR3 nucleotide sequence: TGTGCCAGCAGTTACAGAGGCTCGACCCAGTACTTC.

This clone was seen a few times. The chain uses TRBV6-6 and TRBJ2-7; the D gene is possibly TRBD2 (6 bases). V was shortened by 6 bases and J by 9 bases, with 18 bases between the two germline ends. Germline lookup yields CDR1 MNHNY and CDR2 SVGAGI (reference sequence). The CDR3 totals 13 residues. CDR3 coding DNA: TGTGCCAGCAGCGGGAGCCTCGTGGGTGTGCAGTACGTC. It yields the protein CASSGSLVGVQYV.

This clone was detected a few times. The V and J genes are TRBV30 and TRBJ2-2; 13 nucleotides align to TRBD2. J was trimmed by 6 bases and V by 3 bases; bases with no gene match: 4. The CDR3 has 15 residues. Germline V lookup: CDR1 GTSNPN, CDR2 SVGIG (reference sequence). The CDR3 loop is CAWSLLAGGPGELFF. For the CDR3, the DNA is TGTGCCTGGAGCCTACTAGCGGGAGGGCCCGGGGAGCTGTTTTTT.

The V and J genes are TRBV27 and TRBJ2-2; 10 nucleotides agree with TRBD2. V lost 7 bases, J lost 8 bases, and 13 bases stayed unmatched. The CDR3 runs to 16 residues. In germline, CDR1 is MNHEY, CDR2 SMNVEV (reference sequence). CDR3 residues: CASIKSSGRISGELFF. The CDR3 DNA sequence: TGTGCCAGCATCAAATCTAGCGGGAGAATTTCTGGGGAGCTGTTTTTT.

The rearrangement joins TRBV29-1 to TRBJ1-2; perhaps TRBD1 as D (6 bases). The CDR3 is 12 residues long. Germline loops: CDR1 SQVTM, CDR2 ANQGSEA. V lost 6 bases, J lost 6 bases, and 14 bases lay in between. For the CDR3, the DNA is TGCAGCGTAAAACAGGGAGTTCATGGCTACACCTTC. Protein: CSVKQGVHGYTF.

This clone was observed a handful of times. The rearrangement uses TRBV4-1 and TRBJ2-5; D remains unclear. CDR1 and CDR2 from the germline V gene are MGHRA and YSYEKL. The CDR3 runs 13 residues. V was cut by 4 bases and J by 5 bases, with 11 bases left in between. CDR3 protein: CASSLGTRETQYF. The CDR3 bases are TGCGCCAGCAGCCTCGGAACACGGGAGACCCAGTACTTC.

This clone appeared a few times. The rearrangement links TRBV9 to TRBJ2-3; perhaps TRBD1 as D (5 bases). V lost 3 bases to trimming and J lost 2 bases, with 10 bases between them. The CDR3 has 14 amino acids. CDR1 is SGDLS, CDR2 YYNGEE, per germline. In DNA, the CDR3 is TGTGCCAGCAGCGGGAAGGGGAACACAGATACGCAGTATTTT. Protein sequence: CASSGKGNTDTQYF. The variable domain in full, with the rest retrieved from reference TRBV9 and TRBJ2-3, is DSGVTQTPKHLITATGQRVTLRCSPRSGDLSVYWYQQSLDQGLQFLIQYYNGEERAKGNILERFSAQQFPDLHSELNLSSLELGDSALYFCASSGKGNTDTQYFGPGTRLTVL.

This clone was found a few times. This chain links TRBV2 with TRBJ2-1; 11 bases agree with TRBD2. Germline V lookup: CDR1 SNHLY, CDR2 FYNNEI. The CDR3 totals 16 residues. DNA for the CDR3: TGTGCGACGGGACTAGCGGCCCTAGGTACCTACAATGAGCAGTTCTTC. Translation gives CATGLAALGTYNEQFF.

The genes are TRBV14 and TRBJ2-5; D remains unclear. Trimming took 1 base from V and 0 from J, leaving 9 bases between them. The CDR3 covers 15 residues. Germline V CDR1 and CDR2: SGHDN, FVKESK. The CDR3, as DNA: TGTGCCAGCAGCCAAGTCGTACCGTACCAAGAGACCCAGTACTTC. Translating it yields CASSQVVPYQETQYF.

This clone turned up a few times. The chain carries TRBV29-1 and TRBJ2-5, with 15 bases identical to TRBD2. Losses at the gene ends were 1 base for V and 5 bases for J; bases not matched to a gene: 5. CDR3 length equals 16 residues. In germline, CDR1 is SQVTM, CDR2 ANQGSEA. The CDR3 DNA sequence: TGCAGCGTTGAAGCCGGGACTAGCGGGAGGTTTGAGACCCAGTACTTC. This codes for CSVEAGTSGRFETQYF. Full variable domain (rest looked up from reference TRBV29-1 and TRBJ2-5): SAVISQKPSRDICQRGTSLTIQCQVDSQVTMMFWYRQQPGQSLTLIATANQGSEATYESGFVIDKFPISRPNLTFSTLTVSNMSPEDSSIYLCSVEAGTSGRFETQYFGPGTRLLVL.

This clone has only a few counts. The V call is TRBV30, the J call TRBJ1-1, with D uncertain. Trimming pared 7 bases from V and 8 bases from J, leaving 14 bases between. Germline CDR1 GTSNPN, CDR2 SVGIG (reference sequence). The CDR3 is made up of 11 amino acids. The CDR3 sequence: CAFQLVAEAFF. The CDR3 nucleotides are TGTGCCTTCCAATTAGTGGCCGAAGCTTTCTTT.

The sample holds a few counts of this clone. This CDR3 reads CASSQGTYTQYF. The CDR3 region has the DNA TGTGCCAGCAGCCAGGGGACCTATACGCAGTATTTT. The V and J genes are TRBV4-2 and TRBJ2-3, with D perhaps given as TRBD1 or TRBD2 (5 bases each). Deletions cut 3 bases from V and 7 bases from J, with 8 bases between. The length of the CDR3 is 12 residues. Germline values: CDR1 LGHNA, CDR2 YNFKEQ.

In this sample, this clone turned up a few times. The V and J genes are TRBV7-3 and TRBJ2-1; possibly TRBD2 for D (5 bases). V was shortened by 4 bases and J by 0 bases, with 13 bases between the two germline ends. CDR3 length: 16 residues. CDR1 SGHTA and CDR2 FQGTGA come from the germline V gene. The CDR3 DNA reads TGTGCCAGCAGCTCGTCGCGGGCGAGCTCCTACAATGAGCAGTTCTTC. Translating gives CASSSSRASSYNEQFF.

This clone has only a few counts. The chain employs TRBV2 and TRBJ2-7; possibly TRBD1 for D (6 bases). Germline CDR1 reads SNHLY; CDR2 reads FYNNEI. The CDR3 sequence is 14 residues long. V dropped 8 bases and J dropped 5 bases, with 19 bases sitting between them. The CDR3 sequence: CASGPRTGSHEQYV. CDR3 in DNA: TGTGCCAGCGGCCCCCGAACAGGGTCTCACGAGCAGTACGTC.

The V call is TRBV7-9, the J call TRBJ2-1; D tentatively fits TRBD1 or TRBD2 (5 bases each). Germline CDR1 is SEHNR and CDR2 is FQNEAQ (reference sequence). Trimming stripped 8 bases from V and 0 bases from J, with 14 bases between. This CDR3 is 15 amino acids long. The CDR3 loop reads CASGQGTSSYNEQFF. CDR3 sequence (DNA): TGTGCCAGCGGTCAAGGGACGAGCTCCTACAATGAGCAGTTCTTC.

As DNA, the CDR3 is TGTGCCAGTAGCGCGGCCAAAAACATTCAGTACTTC. It yields the protein CASSAAKNIQYF. The J gene is TRBJ2-4, the V gene TRBV19; D uncertain. Germline CDR1 reads LNHDA; CDR2 reads SQIVND (reference sequence). This CDR3 spans 12 amino acids. Trimming took 6 bases from V and 1 from J, leaving 4 bases between them.

This clone showed up just a few times. This chain connects TRBV11-2 to TRBJ2-5, with D possibly matching TRBD2 (6 bases). V gave up 1 base and J gave up 1 base, with 19 bases separating them. The V gene's germline CDR1 is SGHAT and CDR2 FQNNGV. CDR3 size: 18 residues. This CDR3 reads CASSLASPGAAIQETQYF. DNA for the CDR3: TGTGCCAGCAGCTTAGCCTCGCCGGGAGCGGCAATCCAAGAGACCCAGTACTTC.

V is TRBV7-9 and J is TRBJ1-6; D is uncertain. Germline V lookup: CDR1 SEHNR, CDR2 FQNEAQ (reference sequence). The CDR3 spans 14 residues. V gave up 4 bases and J gave up 4 bases, with 8 bases separating them. The CDR3 loop reads CASSSQRYNSPLHF. CDR3 bases: TGTGCCAGCAGCTCGCAAAGATATAATTCACCCCTCCACTTT.

This chain connects TRBV11-2 to TRBJ2-5; TRBD2 aligns across 9 bases. Germline CDR1 SGHAT, CDR2 FQNNGV. The CDR3 contains 15 residues. V trimming: 3 bases; J trimming: 5 bases; junction bases outside the gene matches: 7. In nucleotides, the CDR3 is TGTGCCAGCAGCTTGAGTAGCGGGAGCGGGGAGACCCAGTACTTC. Translating it yields CASSLSSGSGETQYF. Looking up the rest from reference TRBV11-2 and TRBJ2-5 gives the full variable domain: EAGVAQSPRYKIIEKRQSVAFWCNPISGHATLYWYQQILGQGPKLLIQFQNNGVVDDSQLPKDRFSAERLKGVDSTLKIQPAKLEDSAVYLCASSLSSGSGETQYFGPGTRLLVL.

This clone was found a few times. The V and J genes are TRBV2 and TRBJ2-3; unclear D gene. Germline V gene data show CDR1 as SNHLY and CDR2 as FYNNEI. V was cut by 6 bases and J by 6 bases, with 7 bases left in between. This CDR3 contains 11 residues. In DNA, the CDR3 is TGTGCCAGCAGGGGAATGGATACGCAGTATTTT. It encodes CASRGMDTQYF.

This sequence joins TRBV25-1 and TRBJ1-4, with D perhaps matching TRBD1 (5 bases). The CDR3 loop spans 16 amino acids. Per germline, CDR1 MGHDK and CDR2 SYGVNS. V lost 7 bases and J lost 3, with 18 bases in between. CDR3 region: CASNSQRGVPNEKLFF. CDR3 coding DNA: TGTGCCAGCAACTCCCAGCGGGGGGTCCCTAATGAAAAACTGTTTTTT.

This sequence joins TRBV25-1 and TRBJ1-2; D may be TRBD1 (6 bases). V gave up 2 bases and J gave up 8 bases, with 15 bases separating them. The CDR3 contains 14 residues. CDR1 MGHDK and CDR2 SYGVNS come from the germline V gene. The CDR3 loop reads CASSELRDTNGYTF. The CDR3 coding sequence is TGTGCCAGCAGTGAACTCCGGGACACCAACGGCTACACCTTC.

This CDR3 reads CASSAPLAVDQETQYF. As DNA, the CDR3 is TGTGCCAGCAGCGCGCCCCTAGCGGTCGACCAAGAGACCCAGTACTTC. The V call is TRBV7-6, the J call TRBJ2-5; 7 bases align to TRBD2. J lost 0 bases, V lost 5 bases, and 9 bases had no gene match. CDR1 is SGHVS, CDR2 FNYEAQ, per germline. The CDR3 is 16 residues long. Combining the CDR3 with reference TRBV7-6 and TRBJ2-5 gives the whole variable domain GAGVSQSPRYKVTKRGQDVALRCDPISGHVSLYWYRQALGQGPEFLTYFNYEAQQDKSGLPNDRFSAERPEGSISTLTIQRTEQRDSAMYRCASSAPLAVDQETQYFGPGTRLLVL.

This sequence joins TRBV25-1 and TRBJ1-3; D unresolved. Germline CDR1 is MGHDK and CDR2 is SYGVNS. The CDR3 runs 15 residues. V lost 5 bases and J 0 bases, leaving 11 bases between the germline ends. The CDR3 DNA reads as TGTGCCAGCAGTTATGTGGGGTACTCTGGAAACACCATATATTTT. This encodes CASSYVGYSGNTIYF.

The J gene is TRBJ1-1, the V gene TRBV5-1; D not certain. This CDR3 region has 14 residues. V was pared by 4 bases and J by 3 bases, with 13 bases between. Germline V lookup: CDR1 SGHRS, CDR2 YFSETQ. The CDR3, as DNA: TGCGCCAGCAGCCCTGGACTGGACTACACTGAAGCTTTCTTT. As protein: CASSPGLDYTEAFF.

This clone was seen more than once but under ten times. The V and J genes are TRBV7-2 and TRBJ2-7; 7 bases are a match to TRBD2. CDR1 is SGHTA and CDR2 is FQGNSA in the germline V gene. V shed 8 bases, J shed 0 bases, and the junction held 10 bases outside the gene matches. The CDR3 extends over 15 amino acids. CDR3 sequence reads: CASVNQAGHSYEQYF. The CDR3 DNA sequence: TGTGCCAGCGTTAACCAAGCGGGGCACTCCTACGAGCAGTACTTC.

This clone has a handful of counts. The V and J genes are TRBV29-1 and TRBJ2-5; 12 nucleotides align to TRBD1. Germline V CDR1 and CDR2: SQVTM, ANQGSEA. The CDR3 totals 14 residues. Trimming took 8 bases from V and 5 from J; bases not matched to a gene: 9. CDR3 coding DNA: TGCAGCTCCTCCGGGACAGGGGGCTGGGAGACCCAGTACTTC. This sequence encodes CSSSGTGGWETQYF.

This clone showed up just a few times. V usage is TRBV29-1 and J usage is TRBJ1-1, with 9 bases identical to TRBD1. The CDR3 totals 14 residues. The V and J ends lost 6 bases and 1 base, in that order; junction bases with no gene match: 6. Germline loops: CDR1 SQVTM, CDR2 ANQGSEA. The CDR3 region is CSVAPGQGNTEAFF. CDR3 coding DNA: TGCAGCGTAGCTCCGGGACAGGGGAACACTGAAGCTTTCTTT.